This T cell receptor beta chain was profiled in a study of cytomegalovirus exposure and HLA in healthy donors. As for the study in general: In an early release, HLA-typed donors contributed 80 million to 95 million unique TCR sequences. General study points: It was reported that the classifier diagnosed cytomegalovirus status with high specificity and sensitivity in both the original and validation cohorts.

A few counts support this clone. The antigen is undetermined. The germline V gene encodes CDR1 SGDLS and CDR2 YYNGEE. The CDR3 length is 14 residues. Trimming took off 0 bases at V and 0 bases at J, with 4 bases between the two ends. The PCR used 60 Vbeta and 13 Jbeta primers. Per the study methods: In a later analysis, approximately 80 million unique TCR beta chains included roughly 11 million shared by two or more donors. Some clones are missing from TCRdb's copy, which holds only in-frame ones; the method was immunoSEQ multiplex PCR. V and J calls and clone size are as listed in that table; D and trimming were resolved from the DNA. The data show a few hundred thousand clones, approximately 80% seen once.

This sequence originates from a woman aged 55 to 70 in good health and CMV-seropositive. Sequenced sample: PBMCs. The chain couples TRBV9 to TRBJ1-3, with D unresolved. The CDR3 nucleotides are TGTGCCAGCAGCGTAGCCTACTCTGGAAACACCATATATTTT. Its protein product is CASSVAYSGNTIYF.